The rows below give T cell receptor beta chains drawn from one sample of a study of cytomegalovirus exposure and HLA in healthy donors. The repertoire was sequenced with immunoSEQ multiplex PCR; TCRdb's copy has only in-frame clones and lacks some. The sample lists 250,000 to 300,000 clones, about 86% occurring once. What was sequenced was PBMCs. All receptors derive from a woman in her late teens or twenties in good health and CMV-seronegative. Each CDR3 is given with its conserved first and last residue. The order of the fields is V gene, J gene, clone size, D gene, CDR3 DNA, CDR3 protein. The D gene is left open where the match is weak. Clone size is given for some rows only: seen once, a few or many times, or a class if the clone is expanded.

V: TRBV28
J: TRBJ2-5
size: few
D: -
DNA: TGTGCCAGCACCTCACCCACGGCGGGGAGAGAGACCCAGTACTTC
CDR3: CASTSPTAGRETQYF

V: TRBV2
J: TRBJ1-5
size: -
D: -
DNA: TGTGCCAGCACCCAAGAAGCACGTTATAGCAATCAGCCCCAGCATTTT
CDR3: CASTQEARYSNQPQHF

V: TRBV30
J: TRBJ1-5
size: -
D: TRBD1
DNA: TGTGCCTGGAGTCCCAGGTGGGACAGGGGGCACAATCAGCCCCAGCATTTT
CDR3: CAWSPRWDRGHNQPQHF

V: TRBV18
J: TRBJ1-1
size: -
D: -
DNA: TGTGCCAGCTCCCAGGAGGCAGCGGATACTGAAGCTTTCTTT
CDR3: CASSQEAADTEAFF

V: TRBV9
J: TRBJ2-7
size: -
D: -
DNA: TGTGCCAGCAGCGTAGAGCAGGTCTCCCTAGAGCAGTACTTC
CDR3: CASSVEQVSLEQYF

V: TRBV30
J: TRBJ1-5
size: -
D: TRBD1
DNA: TGTGCCTGGAGTGTCAGGACAGGGAGGAGCAATCAGCCCCAGCATTTT
CDR3: CAWSVRTGRSNQPQHF

V: TRBV27
J: TRBJ2-2
size: -
D: TRBD1
DNA: TGTGCCAGCAGTCATGTGTGGACAGGGGAGGGCAACACCGGGGAGCTGTTTTTT
CDR3: CASSHVWTGEGNTGELFF

V: TRBV9
J: TRBJ1-1
size: -
D: -
DNA: TGTGCCAGCAGCGTAGGTCGGGGAAACACTGAAGCTTTCTTT
CDR3: CASSVGRGNTEAFF

V: TRBV28
J: TRBJ2-1
size: -
D: -
DNA: TGTGCCAGCAGCAACCAGGGTGGAGAGCAGTTCTTC
CDR3: CASSNQGGEQFF

V: TRBV5-6
J: TRBJ2-3
size: -
D: -
DNA: TGTGCCAGCAGCCAGGAGGTCGGAAGCACAGATACGCAGTATTTT
CDR3: CASSQEVGSTDTQYF

V: TRBV9
J: TRBJ2-4
size: -
D: -
DNA: TGTGCCAGCAGTGAAGGGGGAGCGGTGAAAAACATTCAGTACTTC
CDR3: CASSEGGAVKNIQYF

V: TRBV7-3
J: TRBJ2-1
size: -
D: TRBD2
DNA: TGTGCCAGCAGCTTAAAACCCATCCCCGGACTAGCGGGGGGCCGAAACTCCTACAATGAGCAGTTCTTC
CDR3: CASSLKPIPGLAGGRNSYNEQFF

V: TRBV10-3
J: TRBJ2-1
size: once
D: -
DNA: TGTGCCATCATAGTGGGTCCTCCGGGGAATGAGCAGTTCTTC
CDR3: CAIIVGPPGNEQFF

V: TRBV6-1
J: TRBJ1-1
size: -
D: TRBD1
DNA: TGTGCCAGCAGTGCCCCGGGACAGTGGGGCACTGAAGCTTTCTTT
CDR3: CASSAPGQWGTEAFF

V: TRBV23-1
J: TRBJ2-7
size: -
D: TRBD1
DNA: TGCGCCAGCAGTCAATCGGGGACAGGGACCATCGAGCAGTACTTC
CDR3: CASSQSGTGTIEQYF

V: TRBV4-1
J: TRBJ2-7
size: -
D: TRBD1
DNA: TGCGCCAGCAGCCCGACAGGGGGGCACACCTCCTACGAGCAGTACTTC
CDR3: CASSPTGGHTSYEQYF

V: TRBV4-1
J: TRBJ2-3
size: -
D: TRBD2
DNA: TGCGCCAGCAGCCATAATAGCGGGGGGAGCACAGATACGCAGTATTTT
CDR3: CASSHNSGGSTDTQYF

V: TRBV5-4
J: TRBJ2-7
size: -
D: -
DNA: TGTGCCAGCAGCTTGGGACAGTCCTACGAGCAGTACTTC
CDR3: CASSLGQSYEQYF

V: TRBV5-1
J: TRBJ2-5
size: -
D: TRBD1
DNA: TGCGCCAGCAGCGGAGGGACAGGGGCGGGGGAGACCCAGTACTTC
CDR3: CASSGGTGAGETQYF

V: TRBV18
J: TRBJ2-7
size: once
D: TRBD1
DNA: TGTGCCAGCTCACCGGGACAGCTTCCCTACGAGCAGTACTTC
CDR3: CASSPGQLPYEQYF

V: TRBV25-1
J: TRBJ1-2
size: -
D: -
DNA: TGTGCCAGCAGTGAGATAGCGGATGGCTACACCTTC
CDR3: CASSEIADGYTF

V: TRBV2
J: TRBJ2-2
size: -
D: -
DNA: TGTGCCAGCAGGCGCGGGCAGGAAAGGAACGGGGAGCTGTTTTTT
CDR3: CASRRGQERNGELFF

V: TRBV6-1
J: TRBJ2-4
size: -
D: -
DNA: TGTGCCAGCAGTGAACGGACAGTTTGGGCCAAAAACATTCAGTACTTC
CDR3: CASSERTVWAKNIQYF

V: TRBV7-3
J: TRBJ2-7
size: -
D: TRBD1
DNA: TGTGCCAGCAGCTTAAATTCCGGGACAGCTCATGAGCAGTACTTC
CDR3: CASSLNSGTAHEQYF

V: TRBV4-3
J: TRBJ2-2
size: -
D: -
DNA: TGCGCCAGCAGCCAAGTACTAGGACGGCAAACTGTCACCGGGGAGCTGTTTTTT
CDR3: CASSQVLGRQTVTGELFF

V: TRBV29-1
J: TRBJ1-1
size: -
D: -
DNA: TGCAGCGTTAAACGGGACACTGAAGCTTTCTTT
CDR3: CSVKRDTEAFF

V: TRBV2
J: TRBJ1-2
size: -
D: TRBD1
DNA: TGTGCCAGCAGTGAGAGTCCGGGACAGGGGGATAACTATGGCTACACCTTC
CDR3: CASSESPGQGDNYGYTF

V: TRBV11-3
J: TRBJ1-1
size: -
D: TRBD1
DNA: TGTGCCAGCAGACGGGACAGACCGGCCCGCATGAACACTGAAGCTTTCTTT
CDR3: CASRRDRPARMNTEAFF

V: TRBV27
J: TRBJ2-3
size: -
D: TRBD2
DNA: TGTGCCAGCAGTTTAGTCACTAGCGGCTTAAGAGATACGCAGTATTTT
CDR3: CASSLVTSGLRDTQYF

V: TRBV7-6
J: TRBJ1-5
size: -
D: -
DNA: TGTGCCAGCAGCTTAGAGGGGCAGTGGAATCAGCCCCAGCATTTT
CDR3: CASSLEGQWNQPQHF

V: TRBV11-1
J: TRBJ1-1
size: -
D: -
DNA: TGTGCCAGCACTCTCCTAGGGGACACTGAAGCTTTCTTT
CDR3: CASTLLGDTEAFF

V: TRBV7-8
J: TRBJ1-5
size: -
D: TRBD1
DNA: TGTGCCAGCAGCACGACAGGGAGCAATCAGCCCCAGCATTTT
CDR3: CASSTTGSNQPQHF

V: TRBV30
J: TRBJ2-7
size: -
D: TRBD2
DNA: TGTGCCTGGAGTGTACGGCTAGCGGGGAAAACCTACGAGCAGTACTTC
CDR3: CAWSVRLAGKTYEQYF

V: TRBV7-9
J: TRBJ2-1
size: -
D: TRBD1
DNA: TGTGCCAGCAGCTTGCTCCTTGACAGGGGCTTCTACAATGAGCAGTTCTTC
CDR3: CASSLLLDRGFYNEQFF

V: TRBV6-6
J: TRBJ2-3
size: -
D: -
DNA: TGTGCCAGCAGTTACTCGAAGAGGTTTACAGATACGCAGTATTTT
CDR3: CASSYSKRFTDTQYF

V: TRBV7-8
J: TRBJ2-7
size: -
D: -
DNA: TGCCCCGCGCGGGTTCTTTCCGACGAGCAGTACTTC
CDR3: CPARVLSDEQYF

V: TRBV18
J: TRBJ1-4
size: -
D: TRBD1
DNA: TGTGCCAGCTCACCTCTCTCCGGGACAGGGGTTGAAAAACTGTTTTTT
CDR3: CASSPLSGTGVEKLFF

V: TRBV7-9
J: TRBJ2-1
size: -
D: TRBD1
DNA: TGTGCCAGCAGCTCCAGACCCGGGACAGACTACAATGAGCAGTTCTTC
CDR3: CASSSRPGTDYNEQFF

V: TRBV5-1
J: TRBJ2-3
size: -
D: -
DNA: TGCGCCAGCAGCTGGGTATCAGGGGAGGATACGCAGTATTTT
CDR3: CASSWVSGEDTQYF

V: TRBV5-1
J: TRBJ2-1
size: -
D: TRBD1
DNA: TGCGCCAGCAGCGTTGCCTTCGGGGACAGGGGTGTTCATGAGCAGTTCTTC
CDR3: CASSVAFGDRGVHEQFF

V: TRBV5-4
J: TRBJ1-5
size: -
D: TRBD1
DNA: TGTGCCAGCAGCTCAACAGGGGATAGCAATCAGCCCCAGCATTTT
CDR3: CASSSTGDSNQPQHF

V: TRBV5-1
J: TRBJ2-1
size: -
D: TRBD2
DNA: TGCGCCAGCAGCTTGGAACTAGCGGGAAGGGGCTCCTACAATGAGCAGTTCTTC
CDR3: CASSLELAGRGSYNEQFF

V: TRBV4-3
J: TRBJ2-2
size: -
D: -
DNA: TGCGCCAGCAGCCGACATTCGATGGTCGACACCGGGGAGCTGTTTTTT
CDR3: CASSRHSMVDTGELFF

V: TRBV7-2
J: TRBJ2-5
size: -
D: TRBD2
DNA: TGTGCCAGCAGCTTAGATCTAGCGGGGGGGCCGGAGACCCAGTACTTC
CDR3: CASSLDLAGGPETQYF

V: TRBV7-7
J: TRBJ2-7
size: -
D: -
DNA: TGTGCCAGCAGCTTAGTCCTGGGAGAGTACGAGCAGTACTTC
CDR3: CASSLVLGEYEQYF

V: TRBV19
J: TRBJ2-5
size: -
D: -
DNA: TGTGCCAGTAGTACCCTACTAGTAGGGAAGACCCAGTACTTC
CDR3: CASSTLLVGKTQYF

V: TRBV11-2
J: TRBJ2-5
size: -
D: -
DNA: TGTGCCAGCAGCTTAGATTCAGGACTATTAACGGAGACCCAGTACTTC
CDR3: CASSLDSGLLTETQYF